This T cell receptor beta chain was profiled in a study of T-cell reconstitution after alpha-beta-depleted transplantation in children. Unique molecular identifiers were incorporated into the prepared TCRbeta library. Via MiXCR, TCRdb re-called the PCR reads, giving one row per CDR3 protein. The table shows about 410,000 distinct CDR3 sequences, with around 21% occurring only once. The CDR3 contains 16 residues. The ends lost 3 bases at V and 2 bases at J; junction bases unmatched: 7. CDR1 and CDR2 from the germline V gene are SGHDN and FVKESK. The source of this sequence is a human donor who donated a stem cell graft to a child with acute myeloid leukemia. The starting material was PBMCs from the stem cell graft donor, obtained from the stem cell graft. V is TRBV14 and J is TRBJ2-3; 8 bases are shared with TRBD1. The CDR3 coding sequence is TGTGCCAGCAGCCACAGGGGACAGGACCTCACAGATACGCAGTATTTT. It is translated as CASSHRGQDLTDTQYF.